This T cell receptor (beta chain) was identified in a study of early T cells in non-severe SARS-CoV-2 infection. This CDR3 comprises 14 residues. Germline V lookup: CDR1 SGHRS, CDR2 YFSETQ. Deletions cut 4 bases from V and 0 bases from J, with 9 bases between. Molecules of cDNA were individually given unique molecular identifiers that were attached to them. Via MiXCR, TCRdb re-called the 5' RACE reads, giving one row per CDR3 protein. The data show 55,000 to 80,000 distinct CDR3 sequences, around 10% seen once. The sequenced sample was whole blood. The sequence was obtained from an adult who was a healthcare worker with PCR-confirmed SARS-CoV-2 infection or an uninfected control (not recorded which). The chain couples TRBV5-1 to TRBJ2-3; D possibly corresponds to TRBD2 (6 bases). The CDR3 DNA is TGCGCCAGCAGCCCGGGAGACAGCACAGATACGCAGTATTTT. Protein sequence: CASSPGDSTDTQYF.